One sample yielded the 9 T cell receptor beta chains listed below, sequenced in a study of CD8 T cells in Susac syndrome. Random hexamers primed reverse transcription of about 0.45 to 1 ug RNA. TCRdb re-derived calls from the immunoSEQ multiplex PCR reads in MiXCR, one entry per CDR3 protein. This table has about 200,000 distinct CDR3 sequences, approximately 95% appearing once. Sample: CD4+ T cells from PBMCs. The receptors stem from a human donor with multiple sclerosis.

The CDR3 sequence is CASSQGRSRGTQYF. The CDR3 DNA sequence: TGTGCCAGCAGCCAAGGGCGCAGCCGGGGGACGCAGTATTTT. This chain uses TRBV14 with TRBJ2-3, with D tentatively TRBD2 (6 bases). This CDR3 contains 14 residues. Per the germline V gene, CDR1 is SGHDN and CDR2 is FVKESK. V lost 1 base to trimming and J lost 9 bases, with 14 bases between them.

The chain links TRBV7-7 to TRBJ2-7; TRBD1 aligns across 9 bases. The germline V gene has CDR1 SSHAT and CDR2 FNYEAQ (reference sequence). This CDR3 spans 14 amino acids. CDR3 sequence (DNA): TGTGCTAGCAGCGCGGGACAGGGCCCCTGCGAGCAGTACGTC. Its protein product is CASSAGQGPCEQYV.

CDR3 bases: TGTGCCAGCAGTTGGGCCAGGAGCTCCTACAATGAGCAGTTCTTC. This gives the protein CASSWARSSYNEQFF. J is TRBJ2-1 and V is TRBV7-8; D is unclear. Germline CDR1 SGHVS, CDR2 FQNEAQ. The CDR3 length is 15 residues. V was cut by 6 bases and J by 0 bases, with 12 bases left in between.

The V call is TRBV27, the J call TRBJ2-3; no definite D call. Trimming left V 3 bases short and J 0 bases short, with 19 bases between. This CDR3 region has 18 residues. Per germline, CDR1 MNHEY and CDR2 SMNVEV (reference sequence). CDR3 coding DNA: TGTGCCAGCAGTTTGCGCTTTGGCCGTTCGGCTAGCACAGATACGCAGTATTTT. Protein: CASSLRFGRSASTDTQYF.

The gene calls are TRBV7-3 and TRBJ2-7; D possibly corresponds to TRBD1 (5 bases). Germline CDR1 reads SGHTA; CDR2 reads FQGTGA. V was pared by 0 bases and J by 5 bases, with 8 bases between. The CDR3 has 13 residues. DNA of the CDR3: TGTGCCAGCAGCTTAACATCAGGGCACGAGCAGTACGTC. Its protein is CASSLTSGHEQYV.

The rearrangement uses TRBV7-9 and TRBJ1-1, with D hard to call. V shed 2 bases and J shed 1 base, with 11 bases lying between them. The CDR3 consists of 15 residues. Looked up from germline, CDR1 is SEHNR and CDR2 is FQNEAQ (reference sequence). The CDR3: CASSLSPDGNTEAFF. DNA of the CDR3: TGTGCCAGCAGCTTATCCCCAGACGGGAACACTGAAGCTTTCTTT. Full variable domain (remainder filled in from reference TRBV7-9 and TRBJ1-1): DTGVSQNPRHKITKRGQNVTFRCDPISEHNRLYWYRQTLGQGPEFLTYFQNEAQLEKSRLLSDRFSAERPKGSFSTLEIQRTEQGDSAMYLCASSLSPDGNTEAFFGQGTRLTVV.

The V call is TRBV29-1, the J call TRBJ2-7; 7 nucleotides match TRBD1. This CDR3 spans 13 amino acids. V was clipped by 1 base and J by 6 bases; unmatched bases: 6. CDR1 is SQVTM, CDR2 ANQGSEA, per germline. CDR3 in DNA: TGCAGCGTTGAAGTCAGGGGGTCTTTCGAGCAGTACTTC. Encoded protein: CSVEVRGSFEQYF.

V usage is TRBV20-1 and J usage is TRBJ2-5; maybe TRBD2 (5 bases). V was cut by 2 bases and J by 7 bases, with 8 bases left in between. Germline CDR1 reads DFQATT; CDR2 reads SNEGSKA (reference sequence). CDR3 length: 11 amino acids. The CDR3, as DNA: TGCAGTGCTAGACGGGAACTGACCCAGTACTTC. It yields the protein CSARRELTQYF.

The chain is built from TRBV29-1 and TRBJ1-2; the D gene is possibly TRBD1 (6 bases). The V and J ends lost 6 bases and 7 bases respectively, with 15 bases between them. Germline V gene sequence: CDR1 SQVTM, CDR2 ANQGSEA. The CDR3 loop spans 12 amino acids. The CDR3 is CSVGGPDGGYTF. The CDR3, as DNA: TGCAGCGTCGGGGGGCCCGATGGTGGCTACACCTTC.